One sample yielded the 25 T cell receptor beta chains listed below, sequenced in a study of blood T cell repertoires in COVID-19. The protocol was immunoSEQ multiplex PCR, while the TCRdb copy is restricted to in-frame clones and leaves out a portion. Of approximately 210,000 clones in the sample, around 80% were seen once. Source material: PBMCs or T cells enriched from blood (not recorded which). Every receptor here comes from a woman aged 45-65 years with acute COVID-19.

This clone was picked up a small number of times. The CDR3 bases are TGTGCCAGCAGTTTGGGACAGGGATCCCAGCAGTACGTC. Translated: CASSLGQGSQQYV. The chain uses TRBV27 and TRBJ2-7; 9 positions agree with TRBD1. The CDR3 loop spans 13 amino acids. With 3 bases clipped from V and 8 bases from J, the junction kept 5 bases outside the gene matches. The germline V gene has CDR1 MNHEY and CDR2 SMNVEV (reference sequence).

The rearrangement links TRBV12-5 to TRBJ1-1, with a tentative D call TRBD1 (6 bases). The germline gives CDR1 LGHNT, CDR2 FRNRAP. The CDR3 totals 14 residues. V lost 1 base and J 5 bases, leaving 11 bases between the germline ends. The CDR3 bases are TGTGCTAGTGGTTTGGGCCAGGGGTGGACTGAAGCTTTCTTT. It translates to CASGLGQGWTEAFF.

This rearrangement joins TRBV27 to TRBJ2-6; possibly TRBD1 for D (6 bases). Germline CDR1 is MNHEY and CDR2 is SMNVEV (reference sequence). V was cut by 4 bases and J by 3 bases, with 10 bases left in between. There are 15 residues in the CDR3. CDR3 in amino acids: CASSSKGDGANVLTF. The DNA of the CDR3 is TGTGCCAGCAGTTCTAAGGGGGATGGGGCCAACGTCCTGACTTTC.

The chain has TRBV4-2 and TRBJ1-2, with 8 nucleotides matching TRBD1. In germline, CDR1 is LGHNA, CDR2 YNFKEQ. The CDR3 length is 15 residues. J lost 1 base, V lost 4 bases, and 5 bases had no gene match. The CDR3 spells CASSPFGQGNYGYTF. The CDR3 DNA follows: TGTGCCAGCAGCCCGTTCGGACAGGGTAACTATGGCTACACCTTC.

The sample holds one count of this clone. CDR3 loop: CASSELEAIYEQYV. As DNA, the CDR3 is TGTGCCAGCAGTGAACTTGAGGCAATCTACGAGCAGTACGTC. V gene TRBV6-1 combines with J gene TRBJ2-7; D not resolved. The CDR3 spans 14 residues. Trimming took 2 bases from V and 3 from J, leaving 11 bases between them. CDR1 and CDR2 (germline): MNHNS, SASEGT.

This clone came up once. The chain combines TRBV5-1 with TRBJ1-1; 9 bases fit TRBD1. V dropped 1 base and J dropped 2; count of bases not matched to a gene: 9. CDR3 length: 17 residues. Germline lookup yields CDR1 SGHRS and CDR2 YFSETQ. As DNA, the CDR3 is TGCGCCAGCAGCTTGCTGTACAGGGGGCAGAAAAACACTGAAGCTTTCTTT. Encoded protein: CASSLLYRGQKNTEAFF.

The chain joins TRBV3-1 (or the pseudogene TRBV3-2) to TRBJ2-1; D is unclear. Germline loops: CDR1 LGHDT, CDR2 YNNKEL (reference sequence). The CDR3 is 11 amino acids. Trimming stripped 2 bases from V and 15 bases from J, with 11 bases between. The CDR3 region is CASSQYQFWFF. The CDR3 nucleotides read TGTGCCAGCAGCCAATATCAGTTTTGGTTCTTC.

CDR3 nucleotides: TGTGCCAGCAGGATAGGGGCAGGGGGCTCGGTTGAGCAGTTCTTC. Its protein product is CASRIGAGGSVEQFF. The rearrangement links TRBV6-5 to TRBJ2-1, with 8 bases fitting TRBD1. Germline trimming cut 6 bases from V and 9 bases from J; bases unmatched to any gene: 13. The CDR3 has 15 amino acids. Germline V CDR1 and CDR2: MNHEY, SVGAGI.

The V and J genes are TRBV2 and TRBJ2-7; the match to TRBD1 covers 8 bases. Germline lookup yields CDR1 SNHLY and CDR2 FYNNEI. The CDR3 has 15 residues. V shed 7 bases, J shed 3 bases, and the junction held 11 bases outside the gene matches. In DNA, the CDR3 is TGTGCCAGCATTGAGACAGGGGCTGCTTTCTACGAGCAGTACGTC. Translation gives CASIETGAAFYEQYV.

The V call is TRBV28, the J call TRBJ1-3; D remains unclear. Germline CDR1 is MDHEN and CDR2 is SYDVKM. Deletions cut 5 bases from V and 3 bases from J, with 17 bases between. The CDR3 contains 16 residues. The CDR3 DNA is TGTGCCAGCAGTCCCCCCGGGAGTCCGGGTGGAAACACCATATATTTT. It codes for CASSPPGSPGGNTIYF.

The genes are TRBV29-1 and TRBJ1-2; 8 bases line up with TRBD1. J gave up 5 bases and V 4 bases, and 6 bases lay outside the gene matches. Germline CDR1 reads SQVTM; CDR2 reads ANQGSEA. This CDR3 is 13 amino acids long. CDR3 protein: CSVGQGQLYGYTF. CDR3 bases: TGCAGCGTTGGACAGGGGCAACTTTATGGCTACACCTTC.

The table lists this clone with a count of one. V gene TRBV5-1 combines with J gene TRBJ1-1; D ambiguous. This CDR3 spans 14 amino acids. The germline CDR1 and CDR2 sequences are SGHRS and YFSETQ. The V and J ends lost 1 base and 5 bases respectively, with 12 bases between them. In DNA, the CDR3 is TGCGCCAGCAGCTTGTCAGGTCGGGGAACTGAAGCTTTCTTT. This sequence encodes CASSLSGRGTEAFF.

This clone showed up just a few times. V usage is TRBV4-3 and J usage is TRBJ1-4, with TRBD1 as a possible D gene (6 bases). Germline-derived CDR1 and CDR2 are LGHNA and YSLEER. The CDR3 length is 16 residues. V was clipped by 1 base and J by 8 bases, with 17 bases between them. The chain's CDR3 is CASSQGLQGKGEKLFF. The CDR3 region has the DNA TGCGCCAGCAGCCAAGGGCTCCAGGGGAAGGGGGAAAAACTGTTTTTT.

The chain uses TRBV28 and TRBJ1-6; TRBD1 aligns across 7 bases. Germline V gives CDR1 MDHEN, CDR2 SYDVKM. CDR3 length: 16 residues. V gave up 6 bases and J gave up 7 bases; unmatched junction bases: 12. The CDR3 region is CASSPPTGTSNSPLHF. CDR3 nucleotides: TGTGCCAGCAGCCCCCCGACAGGGACCAGCAATTCACCCCTCCACTTT.

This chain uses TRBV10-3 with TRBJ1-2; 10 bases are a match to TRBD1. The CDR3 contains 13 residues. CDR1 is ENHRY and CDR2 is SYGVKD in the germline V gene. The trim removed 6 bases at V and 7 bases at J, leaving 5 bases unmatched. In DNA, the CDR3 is TGTGCCATCAGGGGACAGGGGTTGGTTGGCTACACCTTC. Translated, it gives CAIRGQGLVGYTF.

CDR3 in amino acids: CASSVNNVGGQEQFF. The CDR3 DNA reads TGTGCCAGCAGTGTTAATAACGTGGGGGGTCAGGAGCAGTTCTTC. V usage is TRBV2 and J usage is TRBJ2-1; D perhaps matches TRBD2 (6 bases). The germline CDR1 and CDR2 sequences are SNHLY and FYNNEI. This CDR3 is 15 amino acids long. The V and J ends lost 4 bases and 10 bases respectively, with 20 bases between them.

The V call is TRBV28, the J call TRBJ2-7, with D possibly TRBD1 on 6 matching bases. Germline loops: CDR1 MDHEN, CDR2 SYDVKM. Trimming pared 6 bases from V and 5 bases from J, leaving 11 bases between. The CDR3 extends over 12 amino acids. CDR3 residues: CASRSRGNEQYV. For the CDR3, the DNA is TGTGCCAGCAGGAGTAGGGGGAACGAGCAGTACGTC.

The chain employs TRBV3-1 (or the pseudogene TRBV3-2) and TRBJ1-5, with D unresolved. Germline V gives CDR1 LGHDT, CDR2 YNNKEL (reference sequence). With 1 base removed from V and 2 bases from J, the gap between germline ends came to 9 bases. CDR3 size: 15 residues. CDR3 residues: CASSQARDRNQPQHF. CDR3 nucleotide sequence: TGTGCCAGCAGCCAAGCTCGGGATCGCAATCAGCCCCAGCATTTT.

The CDR3: CASTGGTNEKLFF. In nucleotides, the CDR3 is TGTGCCAGCACGGGGGGAACTAATGAAAAACTGTTTTTT. V usage is TRBV12-3 or TRBV12-4 and J usage is TRBJ1-4; weak D call: TRBD1 (5 bases). Trimming cost V 7 bases and J 1 base, with 7 bases left between them. CDR3 length: 13 amino acids.

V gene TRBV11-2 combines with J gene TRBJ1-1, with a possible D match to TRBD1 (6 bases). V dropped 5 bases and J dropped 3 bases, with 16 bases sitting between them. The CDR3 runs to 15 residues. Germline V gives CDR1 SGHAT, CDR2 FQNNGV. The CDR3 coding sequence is TGTGCCAGCAGCCTCTCCGGGGGGCCGGACACTGAAGCTTTCTTT. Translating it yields CASSLSGGPDTEAFF.

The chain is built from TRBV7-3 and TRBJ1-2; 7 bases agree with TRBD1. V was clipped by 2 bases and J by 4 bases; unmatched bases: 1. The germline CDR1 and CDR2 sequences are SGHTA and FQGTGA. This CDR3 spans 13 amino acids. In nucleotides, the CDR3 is TGTGCCAGCAGCTTACGGGACAGCTATGGCTACACCTTC. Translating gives CASSLRDSYGYTF.

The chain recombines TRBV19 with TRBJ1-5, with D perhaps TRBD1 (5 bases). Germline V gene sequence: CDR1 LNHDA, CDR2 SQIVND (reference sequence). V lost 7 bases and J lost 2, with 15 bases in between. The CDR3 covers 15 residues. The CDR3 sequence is CASTVMGGGNQPQHF. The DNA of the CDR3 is TGTGCCAGTACCGTCATGGGAGGGGGCAATCAGCCCCAGCATTTT.

The CDR3 loop reads CASSGTSGSTYNEQFF. CDR3 bases: TGTGCCAGCAGCGGGACTAGCGGGTCTACCTACAATGAGCAGTTCTTC. The chain uses TRBV2 and TRBJ2-1; TRBD2 agrees at 12 bases. The CDR3 is 16 residues long. CDR1 and CDR2 from the germline V gene are SNHLY and FYNNEI. Losses at the gene ends were 6 bases for V and 2 bases for J; bases not matched to a gene: 5.

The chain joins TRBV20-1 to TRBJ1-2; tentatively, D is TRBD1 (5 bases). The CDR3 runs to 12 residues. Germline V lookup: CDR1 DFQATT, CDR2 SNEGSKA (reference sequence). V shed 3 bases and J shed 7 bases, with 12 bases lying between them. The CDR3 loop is CSASRGLGGYTF. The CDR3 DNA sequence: TGCAGTGCTAGTCGGGGGTTGGGTGGCTACACCTTC.

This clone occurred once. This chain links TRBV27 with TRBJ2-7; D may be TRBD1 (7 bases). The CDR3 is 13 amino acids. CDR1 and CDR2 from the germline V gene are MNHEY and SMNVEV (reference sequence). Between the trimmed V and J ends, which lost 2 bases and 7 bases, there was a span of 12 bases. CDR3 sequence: CASSLLATGEQYV. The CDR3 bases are TGTGCCAGCAGTTTACTAGCGACAGGGGAGCAGTACGTC.